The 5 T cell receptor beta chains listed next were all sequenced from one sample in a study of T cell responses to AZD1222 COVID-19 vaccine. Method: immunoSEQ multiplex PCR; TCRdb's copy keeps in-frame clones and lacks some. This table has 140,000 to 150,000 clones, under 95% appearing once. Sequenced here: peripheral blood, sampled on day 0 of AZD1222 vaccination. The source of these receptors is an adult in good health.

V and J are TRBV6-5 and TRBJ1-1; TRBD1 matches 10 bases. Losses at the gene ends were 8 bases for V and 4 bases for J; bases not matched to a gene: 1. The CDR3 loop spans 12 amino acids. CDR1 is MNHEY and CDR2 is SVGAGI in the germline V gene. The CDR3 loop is CASGQGGTEAFF. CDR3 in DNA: TGTGCCAGCGGACAGGGGGGCACTGAAGCTTTCTTT.

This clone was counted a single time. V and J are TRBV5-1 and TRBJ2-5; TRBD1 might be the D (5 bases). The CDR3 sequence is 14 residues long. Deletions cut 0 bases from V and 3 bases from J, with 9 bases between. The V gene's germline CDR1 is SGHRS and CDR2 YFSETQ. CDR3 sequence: CASSLGQLKETQYF. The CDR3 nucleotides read TGCGCCAGCAGCTTGGGACAGCTAAAAGAGACCCAGTACTTC.

The CDR3 DNA sequence: TGTGCCAGCAGGCCGCTAGGCGATAATTCACCCCTCCACTTT. This sequence encodes CASRPLGDNSPLHF. This sequence joins TRBV7-2 and TRBJ1-6; no definite D call. Deletions cut 6 bases from V and 5 bases from J, with 11 bases between. The CDR3 has 14 amino acids. Germline V lookup: CDR1 SGHTA, CDR2 FQGNSA.

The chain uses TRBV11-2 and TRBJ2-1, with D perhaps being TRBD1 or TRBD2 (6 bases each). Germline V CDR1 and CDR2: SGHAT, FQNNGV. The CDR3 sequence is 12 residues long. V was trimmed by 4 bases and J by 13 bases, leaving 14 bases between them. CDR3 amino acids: CASSWYGGIQFF. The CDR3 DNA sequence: TGTGCCAGCAGCTGGTACGGGGGCATACAGTTCTTC.

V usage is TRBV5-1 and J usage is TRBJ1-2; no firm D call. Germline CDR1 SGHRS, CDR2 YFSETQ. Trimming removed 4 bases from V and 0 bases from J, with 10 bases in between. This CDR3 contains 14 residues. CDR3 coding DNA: TGCGCCAGCAGCCGGACGGACTCTAACTATGGCTACACCTTC. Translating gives CASSRTDSNYGYTF.